The clone carrying this TCR beta chain has more than one count but fewer than ten. Its antigen is still unknown. This CDR3 spans 15 amino acids. Trimming removed 4 bases at V and 3 bases at J, with 15 bases between. Germline assignment: CDR1 SGHTA and CDR2 FQGNSA. Authors' analysis steps: A per-sample median of around 100,000 TCRs was observed, with a range of roughly 20,000 to 690,600. One entry per CDR3 protein, called by TCRdb with MiXCR from the RACE reads. The V and J calls shown here were made by TCRdb, not taken from the authors' results. The sample lists about 110,000 distinct CDR3 sequences, roughly 10% occurring once. The data are from a study of human T cells and chemical hapten exposure. Whole-study findings and limits: Expanded TCRs were compared with controls, and the expanded TCRs formed significantly more large CDR3 similarity clusters.

Noted time point: patch test 2, 6 weeks after DPC sensitization. Treatment indicated: therapeutic diphenylcyclopropenone sensitization with weekly scalp DPC. Blood draws came before every patch-test application. Non-pregnant alopecia patients aged 18 to 70, suitable for DPC therapy. This rearrangement joins TRBV7-2 to TRBJ1-2, with unresolved D. The sequence derives from a woman aged 40 to 50 with alopecia areata. Some clones in this sample may be carry-over from other donors' samples. The material sequenced was whole blood, taken in connection with sensitization to the hapten diphenylcyclopropenone (DPC). CDR3 residues: CASSSPLESHYGYTF. The CDR3, as DNA: TGTGCCAGCAGCTCACCTCTTGAATCCCACTATGGCTACACCTTC. The complete variable domain, with remaining parts taken from reference TRBV7-2 and TRBJ1-2, reads GAGVSQSPSNKVTEKGKDVELRCDPISGHTALYWYRQSLGQGLEFLIYFQGNSAPDKSGLPSDRFSAERTGGSVSTLTIQRTQQEDSAVYLCASSSPLESHYGYTFGSGTRLTVV.